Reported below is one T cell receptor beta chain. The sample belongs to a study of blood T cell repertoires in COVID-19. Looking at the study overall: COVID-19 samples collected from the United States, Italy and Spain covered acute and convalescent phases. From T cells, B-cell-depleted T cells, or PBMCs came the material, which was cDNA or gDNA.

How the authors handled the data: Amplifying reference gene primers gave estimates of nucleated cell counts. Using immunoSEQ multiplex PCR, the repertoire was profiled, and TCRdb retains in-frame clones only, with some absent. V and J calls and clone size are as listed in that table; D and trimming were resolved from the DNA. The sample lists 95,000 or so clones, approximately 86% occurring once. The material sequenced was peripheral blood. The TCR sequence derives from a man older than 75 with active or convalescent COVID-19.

The CDR3 is CASSLDPASLREKLFF. In DNA, the CDR3 is TGCGCCAGCAGCTTGGACCCTGCCTCCCTTCGGGAAAAACTGTTTTTT. The chain is built from TRBV5-1 and TRBJ1-4; D remains ambiguous. Germline lookup yields CDR1 SGHRS and CDR2 YFSETQ. The CDR3 covers 16 residues. V gave up 0 bases and J gave up 8 bases, with 17 bases separating them.